The present T cell receptor (beta chain) was sequenced within a study of somatic mutations in cytotoxic T cells in rheumatoid arthritis. Findings and limits, study-wide: In rheumatoid arthritis patients, unlike healthy controls, CD8+ clonality rose with age. A single CD8+ clone exceeded 20% of CD8+ cells in 8 of 65 patients. The antigen targets of the expanded CD8+ clones lacked identification.

Assay used: immunoSEQ multiplex PCR; TCRdb lists only in-frame clones, some missing. The data show 35,000 to 45,000 clones, 70% to 85% seen once. This clone appeared a single time. The antigen is not known. The clonotype was recovered from a man aged 35 to 55 in good health. Sequencing was carried out using CD8+ T cells sorted from blood.

CDR3 sequence: CASSGPTGNTEAFF. DNA for the CDR3: TGTGCCAGCAGTGGACCGACAGGGAACACTGAAGCTTTCTTT. The J gene is TRBJ1-1, the V gene TRBV6-1; D may be TRBD1 (6 bases). The CDR3 spans 14 residues. Per germline, CDR1 MNHNS and CDR2 SASEGT. V was cut by 4 bases and J by 1 base, with 10 bases left in between.